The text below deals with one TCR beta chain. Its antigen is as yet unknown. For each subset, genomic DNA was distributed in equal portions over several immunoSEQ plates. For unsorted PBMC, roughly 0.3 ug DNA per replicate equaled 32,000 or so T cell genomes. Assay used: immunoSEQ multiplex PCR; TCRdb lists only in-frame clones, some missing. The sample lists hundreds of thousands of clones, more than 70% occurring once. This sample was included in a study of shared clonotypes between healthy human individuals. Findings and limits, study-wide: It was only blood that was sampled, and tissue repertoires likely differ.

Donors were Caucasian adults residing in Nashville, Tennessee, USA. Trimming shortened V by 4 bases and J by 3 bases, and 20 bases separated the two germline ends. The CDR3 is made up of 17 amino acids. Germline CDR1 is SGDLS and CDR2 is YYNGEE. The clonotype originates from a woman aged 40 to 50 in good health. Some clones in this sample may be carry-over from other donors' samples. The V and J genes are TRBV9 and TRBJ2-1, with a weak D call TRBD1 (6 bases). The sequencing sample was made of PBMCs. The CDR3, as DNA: TGTGCCAGCAGCTCGAGAAGTTACAGGGCATACTACAATGAGCAGTTCTTC. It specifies CASSSRSYRAYYNEQFF.